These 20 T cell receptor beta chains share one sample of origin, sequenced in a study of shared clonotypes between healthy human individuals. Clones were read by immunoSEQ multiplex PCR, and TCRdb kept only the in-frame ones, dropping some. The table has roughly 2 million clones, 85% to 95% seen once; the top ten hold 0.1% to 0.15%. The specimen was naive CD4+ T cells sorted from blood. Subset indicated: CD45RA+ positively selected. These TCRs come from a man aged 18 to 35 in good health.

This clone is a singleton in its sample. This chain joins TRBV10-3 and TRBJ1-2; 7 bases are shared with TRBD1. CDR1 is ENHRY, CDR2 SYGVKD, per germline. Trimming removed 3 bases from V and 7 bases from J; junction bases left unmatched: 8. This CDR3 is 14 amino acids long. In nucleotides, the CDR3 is TGTGCCATCAGTGATGGAGGGGGCGAAGGTGGCTACACCTTC. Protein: CAISDGGGEGGYTF.

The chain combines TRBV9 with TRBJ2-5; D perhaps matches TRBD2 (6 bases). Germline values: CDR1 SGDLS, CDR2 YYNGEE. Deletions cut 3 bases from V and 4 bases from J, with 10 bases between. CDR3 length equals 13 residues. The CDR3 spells CASSGRRAETQYF. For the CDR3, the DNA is TGTGCCAGCAGCGGGAGGAGGGCAGAGACCCAGTACTTC.

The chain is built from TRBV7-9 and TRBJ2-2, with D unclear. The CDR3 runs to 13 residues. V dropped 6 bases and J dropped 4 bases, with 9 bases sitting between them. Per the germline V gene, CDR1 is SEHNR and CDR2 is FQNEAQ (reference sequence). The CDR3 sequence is CASRRDGTGELFF. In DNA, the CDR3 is TGTGCCAGCAGACGAGACGGCACCGGGGAGCTGTTTTTT.

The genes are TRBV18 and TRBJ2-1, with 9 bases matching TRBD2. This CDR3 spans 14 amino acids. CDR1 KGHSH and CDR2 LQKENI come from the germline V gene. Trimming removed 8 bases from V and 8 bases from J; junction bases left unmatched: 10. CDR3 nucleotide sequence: TGTGCCAGCGCCCTAGCGGGATCAGGATATGAGCAGTTCTTC. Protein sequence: CASALAGSGYEQFF.

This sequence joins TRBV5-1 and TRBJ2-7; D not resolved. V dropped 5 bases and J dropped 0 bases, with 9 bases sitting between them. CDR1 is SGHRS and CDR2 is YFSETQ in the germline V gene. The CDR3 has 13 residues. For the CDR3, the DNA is TGCGCCAGCAGAATGGGTAGCTCCTACGAGCAGTACTTC. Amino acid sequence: CASRMGSSYEQYF.

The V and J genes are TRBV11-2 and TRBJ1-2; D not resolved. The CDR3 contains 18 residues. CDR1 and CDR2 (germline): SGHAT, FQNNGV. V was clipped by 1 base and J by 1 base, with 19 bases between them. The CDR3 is CASSLVRGGRMGNYGYTF. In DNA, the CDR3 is TGTGCCAGCAGCTTAGTCCGGGGAGGGAGAATGGGTAACTATGGCTACACCTTC.

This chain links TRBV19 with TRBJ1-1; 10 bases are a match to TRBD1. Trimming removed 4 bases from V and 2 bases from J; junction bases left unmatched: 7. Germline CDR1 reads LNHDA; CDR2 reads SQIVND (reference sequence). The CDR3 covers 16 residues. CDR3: CASSTGQGITNTEAFF. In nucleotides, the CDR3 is TGTGCCAGTAGTACGGGACAGGGGATTACTAACACTGAAGCTTTCTTT.

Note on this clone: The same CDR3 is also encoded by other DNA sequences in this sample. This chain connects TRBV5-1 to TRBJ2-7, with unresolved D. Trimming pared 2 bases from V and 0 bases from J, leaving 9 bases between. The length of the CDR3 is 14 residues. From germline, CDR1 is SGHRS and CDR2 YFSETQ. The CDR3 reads CASSLDPASYEQYF. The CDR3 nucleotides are TGCGCCAGCAGCTTAGACCCGGCCTCCTACGAGCAGTACTTC. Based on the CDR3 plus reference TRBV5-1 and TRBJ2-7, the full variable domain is KAGVTQTPRYLIKTRGQQVTLSCSPISGHRSVSWYQQTPGQGLQFLFEYFSETQRNKGNFPGRFSGRQFSNSRSEMNVSTLELGDSALYLCASSLDPASYEQYFGPGTRLTVT.

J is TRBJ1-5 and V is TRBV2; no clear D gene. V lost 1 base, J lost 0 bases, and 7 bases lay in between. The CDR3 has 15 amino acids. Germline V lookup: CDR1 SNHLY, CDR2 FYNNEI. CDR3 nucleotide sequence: TGTGCCAGCAGTGAAGGAGATAGTAGCAATCAGCCCCAGCATTTT. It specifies CASSEGDSSNQPQHF.

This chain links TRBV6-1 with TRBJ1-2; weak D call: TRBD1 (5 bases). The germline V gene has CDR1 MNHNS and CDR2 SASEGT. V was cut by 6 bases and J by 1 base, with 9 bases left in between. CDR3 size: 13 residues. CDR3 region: CASREGYNYGYTF. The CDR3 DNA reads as TGTGCCAGCAGGGAGGGGTATAACTATGGCTACACCTTC.

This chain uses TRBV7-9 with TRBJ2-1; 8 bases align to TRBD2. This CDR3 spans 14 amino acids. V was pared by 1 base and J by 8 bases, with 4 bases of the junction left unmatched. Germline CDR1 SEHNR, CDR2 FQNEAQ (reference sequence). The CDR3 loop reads CASSLVSSGHEQFF. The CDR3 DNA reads TGTGCCAGCAGCTTAGTCTCTAGCGGGCATGAGCAGTTCTTC.

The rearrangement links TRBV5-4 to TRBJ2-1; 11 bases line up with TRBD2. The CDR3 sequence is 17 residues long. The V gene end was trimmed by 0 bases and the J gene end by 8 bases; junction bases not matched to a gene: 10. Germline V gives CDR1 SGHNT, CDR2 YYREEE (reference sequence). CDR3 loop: CASSLASSGGPGYEQFF. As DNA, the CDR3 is TGTGCCAGCAGCTTGGCCTCTAGCGGGGGGCCTGGGTATGAGCAGTTCTTC.

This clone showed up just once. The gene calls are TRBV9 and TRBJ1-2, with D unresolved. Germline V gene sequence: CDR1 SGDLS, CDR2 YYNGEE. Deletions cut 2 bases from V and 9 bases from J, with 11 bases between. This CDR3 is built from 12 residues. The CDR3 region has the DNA TGTGCCAGCAGCGTTTTTCGGGGTAGCTACACCTTC. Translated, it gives CASSVFRGSYTF.

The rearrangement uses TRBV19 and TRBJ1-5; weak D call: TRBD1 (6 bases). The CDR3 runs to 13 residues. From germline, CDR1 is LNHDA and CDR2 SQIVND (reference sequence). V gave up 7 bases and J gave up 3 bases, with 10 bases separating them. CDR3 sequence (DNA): TGTGCCAGTACGTACAGGGTCAATCAGCCCCAGCATTTT. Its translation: CASTYRVNQPQHF.

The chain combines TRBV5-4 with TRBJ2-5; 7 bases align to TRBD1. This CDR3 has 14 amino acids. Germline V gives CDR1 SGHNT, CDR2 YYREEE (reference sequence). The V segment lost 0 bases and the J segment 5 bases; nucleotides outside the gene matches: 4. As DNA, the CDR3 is TGTGCCAGCAGCTTGGACAGGGGTGGGGAGACCCAGTACTTC. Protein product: CASSLDRGGETQYF.

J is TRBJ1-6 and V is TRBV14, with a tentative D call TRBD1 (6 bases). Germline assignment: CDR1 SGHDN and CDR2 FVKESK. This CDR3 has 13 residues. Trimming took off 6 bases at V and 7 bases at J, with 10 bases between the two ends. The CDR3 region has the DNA TGTGCCAGCAGAACAGGGCTAAATTCACCCCTCCACTTT. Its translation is CASRTGLNSPLHF.

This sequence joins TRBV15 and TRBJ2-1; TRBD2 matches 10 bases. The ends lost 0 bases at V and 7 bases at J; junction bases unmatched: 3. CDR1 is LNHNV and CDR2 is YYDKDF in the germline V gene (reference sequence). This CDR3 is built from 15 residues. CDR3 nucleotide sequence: TGTGCCACCAGCAGAGAAGCGGGAGGGACAAATGAGCAGTTCTTC. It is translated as CATSREAGGTNEQFF.

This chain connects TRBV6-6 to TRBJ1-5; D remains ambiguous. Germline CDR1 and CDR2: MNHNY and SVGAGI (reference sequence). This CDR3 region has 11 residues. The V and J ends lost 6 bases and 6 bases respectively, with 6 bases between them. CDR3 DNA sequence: TGTGCCAGCAGGATGAGTCAGCCCCAGCATTTT. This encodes CASRMSQPQHF.

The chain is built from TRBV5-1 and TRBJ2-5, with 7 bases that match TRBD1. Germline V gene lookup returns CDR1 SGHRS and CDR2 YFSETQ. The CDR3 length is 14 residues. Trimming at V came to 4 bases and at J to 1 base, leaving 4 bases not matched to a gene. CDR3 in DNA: TGCGCCAGCAGCGTCACAGGGGCCCAAGAGACCCAGTACTTC. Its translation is CASSVTGAQETQYF. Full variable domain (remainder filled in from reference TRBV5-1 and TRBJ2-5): KAGVTQTPRYLIKTRGQQVTLSCSPISGHRSVSWYQQTPGQGLQFLFEYFSETQRNKGNFPGRFSGRQFSNSRSEMNVSTLELGDSALYLCASSVTGAQETQYFGPGTRLLVL.

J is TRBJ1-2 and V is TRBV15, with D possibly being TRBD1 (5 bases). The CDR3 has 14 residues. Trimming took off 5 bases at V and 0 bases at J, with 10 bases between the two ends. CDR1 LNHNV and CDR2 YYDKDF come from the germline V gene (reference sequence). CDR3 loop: CATSDSGANYGYTF. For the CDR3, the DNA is TGTGCCACCAGCGATTCGGGGGCTAACTATGGCTACACCTTC.